The 18 T cell receptor beta chains below were found in one sample sequenced in a study of T cells in tuberculosis. Data came from immunoSEQ multiplex PCR; TCRdb stores just in-frame clones and leaves some out. Here the sample spans 25,000 to 35,000 clones, 92% being singletons. Time point specified: new active TB diagnosis, blood taken before or within 7 days of starting treatment. Material: PBMCs, obtained at tuberculosis diagnosis. Receptors were obtained from an adult with tuberculosis.

J is TRBJ1-1 and V is TRBV7-2; D ambiguous. Germline lookup yields CDR1 SGHTA and CDR2 FQGNSA. The CDR3 runs to 14 residues. Trimming took off 0 bases at V and 3 bases at J, with 8 bases between the two ends. CDR3 nucleotide sequence: TGTGCCAGCAGCTTAGCCCCTCCCGACACTGAAGCTTTCTTT. It encodes CASSLAPPDTEAFF. Complete variable domain (other parts from reference TRBV7-2 and TRBJ1-1): GAGVSQSPSNKVTEKGKDVELRCDPISGHTALYWYRQSLGQGLEFLIYFQGNSAPDKSGLPSDRFSAERTGGSVSTLTIQRTQQEDSAVYLCASSLAPPDTEAFFGQGTRLTVV.

In its sample, this clone was seen a few times. V and J are TRBV5-8 and TRBJ1-4, with no clear D. CDR3 size: 13 residues. V was trimmed by 6 bases and J by 6 bases, leaving 12 bases between them. Per the germline V gene, CDR1 is SGHTS and CDR2 is YDEGEE. The CDR3 coding sequence is TGTGCCAGCAAGCGACGGGGTGATGAAAAACTGTTTTTT. Amino acids: CASKRRGDEKLFF.

The chain joins TRBV2 to TRBJ2-4, with D perhaps matching TRBD2 (6 bases). V was clipped by 1 base and J by 0 bases, with 10 bases between them. CDR1 and CDR2 (germline): SNHLY, FYNNEI. CDR3 length equals 16 residues. As DNA, the CDR3 is TGTGCCAGCAGTGAAGTGCGGAGGGGAGCCAAAAACATTCAGTACTTC. This gives the protein CASSEVRRGAKNIQYF.

This clone was found a few times. This rearrangement joins TRBV28 to TRBJ2-1; D may be TRBD2 (5 bases). The CDR3 contains 14 residues. V lost 6 bases and J lost 8, with 17 bases in between. Per the germline V gene, CDR1 is MDHEN and CDR2 is SYDVKM. CDR3 residues: CASRALVGADEQFF. CDR3 DNA sequence: TGTGCCAGCAGGGCTTTAGTGGGAGCGGATGAGCAGTTCTTC.

The gene calls are TRBV28 and TRBJ1-2, with 7 positions matching TRBD1. V trimming: 7 bases; J trimming: 4 bases; junction bases outside the gene matches: 6. The length of the CDR3 is 13 residues. CDR1 is MDHEN, CDR2 SYDVKM, per germline. The CDR3 DNA reads as TGTGCCAGCACAACAGACAGGGCCTATGGCTACACCTTC. It yields the protein CASTTDRAYGYTF.

The chain links TRBV19 to TRBJ1-5, with unresolved D. CDR3 size: 15 residues. Trimming removed 3 bases from V and 2 bases from J, with 11 bases in between. CDR1 LNHDA and CDR2 SQIVND come from the germline V gene (reference sequence). The CDR3 sequence: CASSIGLPGNQPQHF. The CDR3 DNA follows: TGTGCCAGTAGTATCGGACTGCCGGGCAATCAGCCCCAGCATTTT.

The V gene is TRBV11-2, the J gene TRBJ2-3; D unclear. The CDR3 contains 12 residues. Per germline, CDR1 SGHAT and CDR2 FQNNGV. V lost 4 bases and J 0 bases, leaving 2 bases between the germline ends. CDR3 in amino acids: CASSSSTDTQYF. The CDR3 nucleotides are TGTGCCAGCAGCTCTAGCACAGATACGCAGTATTTT.

The rearrangement joins TRBV6-5 to TRBJ2-1; possible D gene TRBD1, 5 bases. V was trimmed by 2 bases and J by 2 bases, leaving 13 bases between them. CDR1 is MNHEY and CDR2 is SVGAGI in the germline V gene. The CDR3 contains 16 residues. DNA of the CDR3: TGTGCCAGCAGTTACCAAAGCTGGGGCACCTACAATGAGCAGTTCTTC. It translates to CASSYQSWGTYNEQFF.

This rearrangement joins TRBV11-2 to TRBJ2-7; 7 bases fit TRBD1. V shed 5 bases and J 4 bases; nucleotides not matched to a gene: 11. The CDR3 has 15 residues. Germline V gene data show CDR1 as SGHAT and CDR2 as FQNNGV. In DNA form, the CDR3 reads TGTGCCAGCAGCAGCTACAGGGGTCAAGTATACGAGCAGTACTTC. It specifies CASSSYRGQVYEQYF.

V and J are TRBV7-9 and TRBJ1-1; possibly TRBD1 for D (5 bases). The CDR3 loop spans 13 amino acids. Trimming took 5 bases from V and 1 from J, leaving 8 bases between them. Germline V lookup: CDR1 SEHNR, CDR2 FQNEAQ (reference sequence). Here the CDR3 reads CASSERGNTEAFF. The CDR3 DNA is TGTGCCAGCAGCGAAAGGGGGAACACTGAAGCTTTCTTT.

This CDR3 is CASSQGTSGGYNEQFF. The CDR3 coding sequence is TGCGCCAGCAGCCAAGGGACTAGCGGGGGGTACAATGAGCAGTTCTTC. The V and J genes are TRBV4-1 and TRBJ2-1, with 14 bases fitting TRBD2. The junction had 0 bases not matched to a gene; V was cut back by 1 base and J by 4 bases. The CDR3 is 16 residues long. Looked up from germline, CDR1 is MGHRA and CDR2 is YSYEKL.

This clone showed up just once. The rearrangement uses TRBV4-1 and TRBJ2-3; the match to TRBD1 covers 8 bases. The CDR3 sequence is 16 residues long. Trimming removed 4 bases from V and 2 bases from J; junction bases left unmatched: 8. CDR1 MGHRA and CDR2 YSYEKL come from the germline V gene. The CDR3 coding sequence is TGCGCCAGCAGCCCCTGGACAGGGACCACCACAGATACGCAGTATTTT. As protein: CASSPWTGTTTDTQYF.

The chain carries TRBV5-1 and TRBJ2-2; perhaps TRBD1 as D (5 bases). V dropped 2 bases and J dropped 6 bases, with 11 bases sitting between them. The CDR3 is 14 residues long. Germline V lookup: CDR1 SGHRS, CDR2 YFSETQ. For the CDR3, the DNA is TGCGCCAGCAGCTTACAGGAAATCGCCGGGGAGCTGTTTTTT. Its translation: CASSLQEIAGELFF.

The V call is TRBV5-1, the J call TRBJ1-1, with TRBD1 matching over 7 bases. Germline trimming cut 0 bases from V and 1 base from J; bases unmatched to any gene: 3. The CDR3 loop spans 15 amino acids. In germline, CDR1 is SGHRS, CDR2 YFSETQ. The CDR3 loop is CASSLEGARNTEAFF. CDR3 bases: TGCGCCAGCAGCTTGGAGGGGGCGCGGAACACTGAAGCTTTCTTT.

This chain uses TRBV6-4 with TRBJ2-7; unclear D gene. The CDR3 has 12 amino acids. V lost 4 bases and J 5 bases, leaving 9 bases between the germline ends. Germline V lookup: CDR1 MRHNA, CDR2 SNTAGT. The CDR3 sequence: CASSVPIDEQYF. The CDR3 nucleotides read TGTGCCAGCAGTGTCCCCATAGACGAGCAGTACTTC.

The rearrangement uses TRBV6-1 and TRBJ2-7; 7 bases agree with TRBD2. The CDR3 is 14 residues long. V trimming: 4 bases; J trimming: 2 bases; junction bases outside the gene matches: 5. CDR1 and CDR2 (germline): MNHNS, SASEGT. CDR3 coding DNA: TGTGCCAGCAGTGGCCCCGGGACTACCTACGAGCAGTACTTC. Its translation is CASSGPGTTYEQYF.

The chain combines TRBV5-4 with TRBJ2-1; 10 bases align to TRBD2. The germline V gene has CDR1 SGHNT and CDR2 YYREEE (reference sequence). The CDR3 spans 15 residues. The ends lost 0 bases at V and 7 bases at J; junction bases unmatched: 4. CDR3 coding DNA: TGTGCCAGCAGCTTGGATGTGACTAGCGGGAATGAGCAGTTCTTC. Its protein is CASSLDVTSGNEQFF. The variable domain in full, completed from reference TRBV5-4 and TRBJ2-1, reads ETGVTQSPTHLIKTRGQQVTLRCSSQSGHNTVSWYQQALGQGPQFIFQYYREEENGRGNFPPRFSGLQFPNYSSELNVNALELDDSALYLCASSLDVTSGNEQFFGPGTRLTVL.

This clone appeared once. This rearrangement joins TRBV2 to TRBJ2-3; 9 bases map to TRBD2. This CDR3 comprises 15 residues. V was pared by 3 bases and J by 4 bases, with 5 bases of the junction left unmatched. Germline loops: CDR1 SNHLY, CDR2 FYNNEI. CDR3 coding DNA: TGTGCCAGCAGTGACTGGGCGGGAGGGGCAGATACGCAGTATTTT. Its protein is CASSDWAGGADTQYF.